One and the same sample provided the 9 T cell receptor beta chains below, sequenced in a study of blood T cell repertoires in COVID-19. Sequenced by immunoSEQ multiplex PCR; TCRdb stores in-frame clones only, minus some. The sample comprises more than 80,000 clones, about 85% of which are singletons, and approximately 3% rests with the top ten. Sequencing input: peripheral blood. Receptor source: a woman older than 75 with COVID-19, enrolled during active disease.

The gene calls are TRBV28 and TRBJ2-7; perhaps TRBD1 as D (5 bases). Trimming removed 7 bases at V and 3 bases at J, with 13 bases between. This CDR3 has 13 amino acids. The germline CDR1 and CDR2 sequences are MDHEN and SYDVKM. The CDR3 spells CASIGAGVYEQYF. CDR3 sequence (DNA): TGTGCCAGCATAGGGGCAGGCGTCTACGAGCAGTACTTC. Drawing the rest from reference TRBV28 and TRBJ2-7, the complete variable domain is DVKVTQSSRYLVKRTGEKVFLECVQDMDHENMFWYRQDPGLGLRLIYFSYDVKMKEKGDIPEGYSVSREKKERFSLILESASTNQTSMYLCASIGAGVYEQYFGPGTRLTVT.

The J gene is TRBJ1-2, the V gene TRBV5-5; the D gene is possibly TRBD1 (6 bases). The CDR3 spans 15 residues. Germline V lookup: CDR1 SGHKS, CDR2 YYEKEE (reference sequence). V lost 0 bases to trimming and J lost 6 bases, with 15 bases between them. The DNA of the CDR3 is TGTGCCAGCAGCTTGGTCCTGCGGACAGACCATGGCTACACCTTC. Translated, it gives CASSLVLRTDHGYTF.

V gene TRBV10-1 combines with J gene TRBJ2-2, with 8 bases matching TRBD1. The trim removed 6 bases at V and 5 bases at J, leaving 5 bases unmatched. The CDR3 has 14 amino acids. Germline CDR1 is WNHNN and CDR2 is SYGVQD (reference sequence). The CDR3 is CASRGQGATGELFF. CDR3 nucleotide sequence: TGCGCCAGCAGGGGCCAGGGGGCTACCGGGGAGCTGTTTTTT.

This rearrangement joins TRBV6-5 to TRBJ2-1, with TRBD2 matching 14 bases. This CDR3 is 15 amino acids long. Germline CDR1 MNHEY, CDR2 SVGAGI. Trimming cost V 6 bases and J 6 bases; bases outside gene matches: 4. The CDR3 spells CASSMTSGGANEQFF. CDR3 DNA: TGTGCCAGCAGCATGACTAGCGGGGGGGCCAATGAGCAGTTCTTC.

In this sample, this clone turned up once. The V gene is TRBV28, the J gene TRBJ1-5; D perhaps matches TRBD1 (6 bases). The CDR3 contains 14 residues. V shed 3 bases and J shed 6 bases, with 12 bases lying between them. CDR1 is MDHEN, CDR2 SYDVKM, per germline. CDR3 bases: TGTGCCAGCAGTTTGCCAGGGGCTGGTCAGCCCCAGCATTTT. The encoded protein is CASSLPGAGQPQHF.

V and J are TRBV5-1 and TRBJ2-1, with 10 bases aligning to TRBD2. Germline CDR1 and CDR2: SGHRS and YFSETQ. The CDR3 sequence is 14 residues long. The J segment lost 8 bases and the V segment lost 5 bases, leaving 7 bases of the junction unmatched. In DNA, the CDR3 is TGCGCCAGCAGAATAGCCGGGACTAGCGATGAGCAGTTCTTC. Protein product: CASRIAGTSDEQFF.

The genes are TRBV9 and TRBJ1-4; 9 bases align to TRBD1. The CDR3 totals 16 residues. Trimming took 4 bases from V and 8 from J; bases not matched to a gene: 12. The germline V gene encodes CDR1 SGDLS and CDR2 YYNGEE. The CDR3 nucleotides are TGTGCCAGCAGCCCTCGAGTGGACAGGGGAGGGGAAAAACTGTTTTTT. Residues: CASSPRVDRGGEKLFF.

As for this clone: Germline is not matched at one junction end, which may reflect a read error. The CDR3 spells CASSYSTSGGPVPLF. In DNA, the CDR3 is TGTGCCAGCAGTTACTCAACTAGCGGGGGCCCTGTTCCCCTCTTC. The chain combines TRBV6-2 or TRBV6-3 with TRBJ2-1; TRBD2 matches 11 bases. CDR1 and CDR2 (germline): MNHEY, SVGEGT. The CDR3 loop spans 15 amino acids.

DNA for the CDR3: TGTGCCAGCAGCTTATTTGGCCCTAGCACAGATACGCAGTATTTT. It translates to CASSLFGPSTDTQYF. The J gene is TRBJ2-3, the V gene TRBV7-2; D is ambiguous. Germline CDR1 is SGHTA and CDR2 is FQGNSA. This CDR3 has 15 residues. With 2 bases removed from V and 0 bases from J, the gap between germline ends came to 9 bases.